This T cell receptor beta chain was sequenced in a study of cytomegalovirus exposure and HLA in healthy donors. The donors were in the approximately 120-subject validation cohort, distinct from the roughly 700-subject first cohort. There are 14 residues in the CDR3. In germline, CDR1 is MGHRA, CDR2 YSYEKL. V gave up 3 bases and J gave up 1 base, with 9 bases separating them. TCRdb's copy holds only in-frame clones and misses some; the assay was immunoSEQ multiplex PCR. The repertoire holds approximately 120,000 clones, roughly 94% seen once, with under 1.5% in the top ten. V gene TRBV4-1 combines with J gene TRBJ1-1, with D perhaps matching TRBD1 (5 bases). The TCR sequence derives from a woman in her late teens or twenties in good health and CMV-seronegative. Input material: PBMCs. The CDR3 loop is CASSHAGGNTEAFF. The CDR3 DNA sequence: TGCGCCAGCAGCCATGCCGGGGGGAACACTGAAGCTTTCTTT.